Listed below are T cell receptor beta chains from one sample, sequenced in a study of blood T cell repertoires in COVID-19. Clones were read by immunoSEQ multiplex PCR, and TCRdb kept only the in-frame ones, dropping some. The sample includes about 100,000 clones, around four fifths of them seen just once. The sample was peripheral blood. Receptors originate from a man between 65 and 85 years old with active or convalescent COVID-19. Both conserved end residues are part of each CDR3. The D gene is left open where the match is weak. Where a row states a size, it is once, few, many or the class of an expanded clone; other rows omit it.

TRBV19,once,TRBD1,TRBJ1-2,CASSIRGAYGYTF,TGTGCCAGTAGTATCAGGGGGGCCTATGGCTACACCTTC
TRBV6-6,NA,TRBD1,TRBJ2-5,CASSTDRGQAQYF,TGTGCCAGCAGTACGGACAGGGGACAGGCCCAGTACTTC
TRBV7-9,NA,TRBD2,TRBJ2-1,CASSLGLAGGNEQFF,TGTGCCAGCAGCCTAGGACTAGCGGGAGGGAATGAGCAGTTCTTC
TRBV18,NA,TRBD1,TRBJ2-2,CASSQGAVTGELFF,TGTGCCAGCTCGCAGGGGGCAGTCACCGGGGAGCTGTTTTTT
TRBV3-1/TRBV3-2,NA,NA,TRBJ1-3,CASSQEPSGAGNTIYF,TGTGCCAGCAGCCAAGAACCGTCCGGGGCTGGAAACACCATATATTTT
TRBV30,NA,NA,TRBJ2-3,CAWSVQWPSTDTQYF,TGTGCCTGGAGTGTACAATGGCCTAGCACAGATACGCAGTATTTT
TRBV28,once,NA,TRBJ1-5,CASSWTDYANQPQHF,TGTGCCAGCAGTTGGACAGACTATGCCAATCAGCCCCAGCATTTT
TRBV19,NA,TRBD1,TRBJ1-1,CASSIIIGTGSGEAFF,TGTGCCAGTAGTATCATAATCGGGACAGGGTCGGGTGAAGCTTTCTTT
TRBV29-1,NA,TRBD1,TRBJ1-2,CSVTPLQGGKYGYTF,TGCAGCGTTACTCCCCTCCAAGGGGGCAAGTATGGCTACACCTTC
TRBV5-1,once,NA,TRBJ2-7,CASSGDNSYEQYF,TGCGCCAGCAGCGGGGACAACTCCTACGAGCAGTACTTC
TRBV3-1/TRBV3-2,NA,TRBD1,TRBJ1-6,CASRDRGNNSPLHF,TGTGCCAGCAGGGACAGGGGGAATAATTCACCCCTCCACTTT
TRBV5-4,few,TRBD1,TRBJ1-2,CASSRTGVDYGYTF,TGTGCCAGCAGCAGGACAGGGGTAGACTATGGCTACACCTTC
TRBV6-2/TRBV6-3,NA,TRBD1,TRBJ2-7,CASSFPDRGAYEQYF,TGTGCCAGCAGTTTCCCGGACAGGGGCGCCTACGAGCAGTACTTC
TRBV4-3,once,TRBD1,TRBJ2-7,CASSQTAGGSYEQYF,TGCGCCAGCAGCCAGACGGCAGGGGGATCCTACGAGCAGTACTTC
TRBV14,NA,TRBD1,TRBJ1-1,CASRPGQGAPDTEAFF,TGTGCCAGCAGGCCGGGACAGGGGGCGCCGGACACTGAAGCTTTCTTT
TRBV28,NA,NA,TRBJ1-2,CASSRTGGYTF,TGTGCCAGCAGTCGAACAGGGGGCTACACCTTC
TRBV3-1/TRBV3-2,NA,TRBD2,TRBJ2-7,CASSRGTSGGTYEQYF,TGTGCCAGCAGTCGAGGGACTAGCGGGGGGACCTACGAGCAGTACTTC
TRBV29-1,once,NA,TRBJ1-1,CSVGRGTEAFF,TGCAGCGTTGGGAGAGGCACTGAAGCTTTCTTT
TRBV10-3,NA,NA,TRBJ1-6,CAISESRQNHSPLHF,TGTGCCATCAGTGAGTCGCGACAGAACCATTCACCCCTCCACTTT
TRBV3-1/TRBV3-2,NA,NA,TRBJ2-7,CASSLRLGPLEQYF,TGTGCCAGCAGCCTACGACTGGGGCCGCTCGAGCAGTACTTC
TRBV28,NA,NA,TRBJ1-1,CASRRTGMNTEAFF,TGTGCCAGCAGACGGACGGGGATGAACACTGAAGCTTTCTTT
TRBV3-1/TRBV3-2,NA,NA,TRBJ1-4,CASSQAGSTNEKLFF,TGTGCCAGCAGCCAAGCAGGGTCCACTAATGAAAAACTGTTTTTT
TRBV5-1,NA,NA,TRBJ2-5,CASSQAGVAETQYF,TGCGCCAGCAGCCAGGCAGGGGTAGCAGAGACCCAGTACTTC
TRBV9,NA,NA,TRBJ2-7,CASSVGASPSYEQYF,TGTGCCAGCAGCGTAGGGGCTAGCCCCTCCTACGAGCAGTACTTC
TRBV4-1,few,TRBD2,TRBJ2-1,CASSQVGGDYPQFF,TGCGCCAGCAGCCAGGTTGGTGGGGACTACCCCCAGTTCTTC
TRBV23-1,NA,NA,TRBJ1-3,CASSPRGNGNTIYF,TGCGCCAGCAGCCCGCGGGGTAACGGAAACACCATATATTTT
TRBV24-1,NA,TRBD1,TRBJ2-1,CATSGQGSEQFF,TGTGCCACCAGCGGACAGGGGAGTGAGCAGTTCTTC
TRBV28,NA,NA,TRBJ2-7,CASGEGHSYEQYF,TGTGCCAGCGGGGAAGGACATAGTTACGAGCAGTACTTC
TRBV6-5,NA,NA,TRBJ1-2,CASRPNLQGVGGYTF,TGTGCCAGCAGACCGAACCTACAGGGAGTTGGGGGCTACACCTTC
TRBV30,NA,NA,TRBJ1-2,CAWSRLIGSYGYTF,TGTGCCTGGAGTAGACTAATCGGGAGTTATGGCTACACCTTC
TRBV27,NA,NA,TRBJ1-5,CARVPGTSGIFLGQPQHF,TGTGCCAGGGTACCCGGGACTAGCGGGATATTCCTCGGGCAGCCCCAGCATTTT
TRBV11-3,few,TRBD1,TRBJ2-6,CASSLSRQGVPGANVLTF,TGTGCCAGCAGCTTATCGCGACAGGGGGTCCCTGGGGCCAACGTCCTGACTTTC
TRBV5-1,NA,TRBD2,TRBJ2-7,CASSLGPSGRSYEQYF,TGCGCCAGCAGCTTGGGCCCTAGCGGCAGGTCCTACGAGCAGTACTTC
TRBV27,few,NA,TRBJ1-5,CASSFDGVSGQPQHF,TGTGCCAGCAGTTTTGATGGGGTCTCGGGACAGCCCCAGCATTTT
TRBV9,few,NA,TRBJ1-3,CASSVLSEPRSGNTIYF,TGTGCCAGCAGCGTACTCAGTGAACCCCGCTCTGGAAACACCATATATTTT
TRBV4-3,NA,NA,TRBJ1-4,CASSQDPVGWSEKLFF,TGCGCCAGCAGCCAAGATCCTGTAGGCTGGAGTGAAAAACTGTTTTTT
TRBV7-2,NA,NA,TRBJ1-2,CASSPSLGGEGYTF,TGTGCCAGCAGCCCTTCCCTGGGAGGGGAAGGCTACACCTTC
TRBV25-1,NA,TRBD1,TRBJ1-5,CASTSGTENQPQHF,TGTGCCAGCACCTCCGGGACAGAAAATCAGCCCCAGCATTTT
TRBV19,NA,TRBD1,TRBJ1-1,CASSMDSGGGSIEAFF,TGTGCCAGTAGTATGGATTCAGGGGGCGGGAGTATAGAAGCTTTCTTT
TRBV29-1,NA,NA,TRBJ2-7,CSVESQETYEQYF,TGCAGCGTTGAGTCGCAGGAAACCTACGAGCAGTACTTC
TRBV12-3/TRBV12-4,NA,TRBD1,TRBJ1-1,CASSGTALRAFF,TGTGCCAGCTCCGGGACAGCCTTGAGGGCTTTCTTT
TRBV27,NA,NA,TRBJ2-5,CASSFYRGETQYF,TGTGCCAGCAGTTTTTATCGGGGAGAGACCCAGTACTTC
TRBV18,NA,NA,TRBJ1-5,CASSSLPGAFRGSSNQPQHF,TGTGCCAGCTCGTCACTTCCGGGAGCGTTTCGGGGGTCTAGCAATCAGCCCCAGCATTTT
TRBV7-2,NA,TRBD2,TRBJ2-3,CASSFSSGLAGGRSDTQYF,TGTGCCAGCAGCTTCAGCTCGGGACTAGCGGGGGGAAGGTCAGATACGCAGTATTTT
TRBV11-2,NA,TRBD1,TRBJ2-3,CASSSSPDRGADTQYF,TGTGCCAGCAGCTCCTCCCCGGACAGGGGAGCAGATACGCAGTATTTT
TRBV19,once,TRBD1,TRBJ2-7,CASSPGQGTYEQYF,TGTGCCAGTAGTCCAGGACAGGGGACCTACGAGCAGTACTTC